This is a list of T cell receptor beta chains from one sample in a study of cytomegalovirus exposure and HLA in healthy donors. This table comes from immunoSEQ multiplex PCR, and its TCRdb copy is limited to in-frame clones, with some not included. The sample holds some 80,000 clones, around 79% seen once. The sequencing input was PBMCs. These receptors were collected from a human donor in good health. Each CDR3 is given with its conserved first and last residue. D genes are given only for firm matches. Only part of the rows carry a size: once, few, many, or a class if the clone is expanded.

>TRBJ2-4|.|TRBV7-2|.
TGTGCCAGCAGCCCGACGGACAGATTAGCCAAAAACATTCAGTACTTC
CASSPTDRLAKNIQYF
>TRBJ2-7|TRBD2|TRBV6-5|once
TGTGCCAGCTCCCCGGGACCGAGCGGGGGGCAGTACTTC
CASSPGPSGGQYF
>TRBJ1-2|TRBD1|TRBV5-1|few
TGCGCCAGCAGCTTGGCGTCGGGGCAGGGGGCGCTTCACACCACCTTC
CASSLASGQGALHTTF
>TRBJ1-5|.|TRBV19|.
TGTGCCAGTAGTTCTAGGGGTAGCAATCAGCCCCAGAATTTT
CASSSRGSNQPQNF
>TRBJ1-2|.|TRBV6-1|.
TGTGCCAGCAGATCCACGGGAAGGGTCTTCAACGGCTACACCTTC
CASRSTGRVFNGYTF
>TRBJ2-2|.|TRBV5-1|.
TGCGCCAGCAGCTTGTCGGGGGACACCGGGGAGCTGTTTTTT
CASSLSGDTGELFF
>TRBJ2-1|TRBD2|TRBV18|.
TGTGCCAGCTCACCTCTTAGGGCTAGCGGGACTAACAATGAGCAGTTCTTC
CASSPLRASGTNNEQFF
>TRBJ1-6|TRBD1|TRBV5-6|few
TGTGCCAGCAGTCTGGACAGGGCCAATTCACCCCTCCACTTT
CASSLDRANSPLHF
>TRBJ2-1|TRBD2|TRBV30|.
TGTGCCTGGAGCCTCTCAGCGGGGGCCTACAATGAGCAGTTCTTC
CAWSLSAGAYNEQFF
>TRBJ1-4|.|TRBV10-3|few
TGTGCCATCAGTGAAGGGGCGGTGGGGGAAAAACTGTTTTTT
CAISEGAVGEKLFF
>TRBJ2-5|TRBD1|TRBV7-9|.
TGTGCCAGCAGCCACAGGGGACAAGAGACCCAGTACTTC
CASSHRGQETQYF
>TRBJ2-2|.|TRBV10-3|.
TGTGCCATCAGTGACTCGGTGAACACCGGGGAGCTGTTTTTT
CAISDSVNTGELFF
>TRBJ1-3|.|TRBV5-6|.
TGTGCCAGCAGCTTGGCAGGGGATAACACTGGAAACACCATATATTTT
CASSLAGDNTGNTIYF
>TRBJ2-1|.|TRBV25-1|once
TGTGCCAGCAGTGGGCAGGAGGGGACCTACAATGAGCAGTTCTTC
CASSGQEGTYNEQFF
>TRBJ1-2|.|TRBV9|.
TGTGCCAGCAGCCCGAACCGGGATGGCTACCCCTTC
CASSPNRDGYPF
>TRBJ2-2|.|TRBV6-5|.
TGTGCCAGCAGTTACTTGAGTCGCACCGGGGAGCTGTTTTTT
CASSYLSRTGELFF
>TRBJ1-1|.|TRBV6-5|.
TGTGCCAGCAGTTACTCACCGGGGTACCCTGAAGCTTTCTTT
CASSYSPGYPEAFF
>TRBJ1-2|.|TRBV4-1|once
TGCGCCAGCAGCCAAGTGCTGGGCCCAAACTATGGCTACACCTTC
CASSQVLGPNYGYTF
>TRBJ2-7|TRBD1|TRBV7-8|.
TGTGCCAGCAGTCCCGGGACAGGGGGCTACGAGCAGTACTTC
CASSPGTGGYEQYF
>TRBJ2-7|TRBD1|TRBV10-3|.
TGTGCCATCAGCGAGGGACAGGGGGCAATCGACGAGCAGTACTTC
CAISEGQGAIDEQYF
>TRBJ2-3|TRBD2|TRBV14|once
TGTGCCAGCAGCCTCCAGGGACTAGCGTCAGATACGCAGTATTTT
CASSLQGLASDTQYF
>TRBJ1-1|.|TRBV14|once
TGTGCCAGCAGCCCCACAGTGAACACTGAAGCTTTCTTT
CASSPTVNTEAFF
>TRBJ2-1|TRBD2|TRBV4-1|.
TGCGCCAGCAGCCGTAGCGGGGGGGGTGAGCAGTTCTTC
CASSRSGGGEQFF
>TRBJ1-1|.|TRBV30|.
TGTGCCTGGAGTTACAGGGATGGTGAAGCTTTCTTT
CAWSYRDGEAFF
>TRBJ2-3|TRBD1|TRBV7-6|.
TGTGCCAGCAGCTCTACTCCAGGGACAGCCTTAAGCACAGATACGCAGTATTTT
CASSSTPGTALSTDTQYF
>TRBJ2-7|TRBD1|TRBV15|.
TGTGCCACCAGCAGAGTTGGGACAGGAAACTACGAGCAGTACTTC
CATSRVGTGNYEQYF
>TRBJ2-5|.|TRBV5-4|.
TGTGCCAGCAGCTTGGCCTCCGGAGAGACCCAGTACTTC
CASSLASGETQYF
>TRBJ1-4|TRBD1|TRBV5-4|.
TGTGCCAGCAGTAGTGGGACAGCTAATGAAAAACTGTTTTTT
CASSSGTANEKLFF
>TRBJ1-1|.|TRBV18|.
TGTGCCAGCTCACCACTTCTCAGTTCCGAAGCTTTCTTT
CASSPLLSSEAFF
>TRBJ1-1|.|TRBV6-5|.
TGTGCCAGCAGTTACTCGTCCAGGGGCGACACTGAAGCTTTCTTT
CASSYSSRGDTEAFF
>TRBJ1-5|.|TRBV6-5|.
TGTGCCAGCTCCCCGGGAGGGATTGGCAATCAGCCCCAGCATTTT
CASSPGGIGNQPQHF
>TRBJ2-1|TRBD1|TRBV20-1|.
TGCAGATGGGGACAGGCCATCTTC
CRWGQAIF
>TRBJ2-3|.|TRBV5-1|.
TGCGCCAGCAGCTTGGGGTCAGGTGATACGCAGTATTTT
CASSLGSGDTQYF
>TRBJ1-2|.|TRBV7-9|.
TGTGCCAGCAGCCCAACAGGGTACCTAGATAACTATGGCTACACCTTC
CASSPTGYLDNYGYTF
>TRBJ2-7|TRBD1|TRBV7-6|.
TGTGCCGAGGGACAGAAGTACTTC
CAEGQKYF
>TRBJ1-1|TRBD1|TRBV19|.
TGTGCCAGTCGGCGGGACAGTCCCTCGGGTGCTTTCTTT
CASRRDSPSGAFF
>TRBJ1-6|TRBD1|TRBV6-1|few
TGTGCCAGCAGTGGACAGGGGGATTCACCCCTCCACTTT
CASSGQGDSPLHF
>TRBJ2-7|.|TRBV25-1|.
TGTGCCAGCAGGAAGGGGGGGTTCTACGAGCAGTACTTC
CASRKGGFYEQYF
>TRBJ1-5|.|TRBV7-9|few
TGTGCCAGCAGCTTAGTAGGAGGCAATCAGCCCCAGCATTTT
CASSLVGGNQPQHF
>TRBJ1-5|TRBD1|TRBV5-3|few
TGTGCCAGAAGCGTAATACAGGGGGCGGCCTGGCCCCAGCATTTT
CARSVIQGAAWPQHF
>TRBJ1-2|TRBD1|TRBV4-3|.
TGCGCCAGCAGCCATTCAGGGGGCTTGTATGGCTACACCTTC
CASSHSGGLYGYTF